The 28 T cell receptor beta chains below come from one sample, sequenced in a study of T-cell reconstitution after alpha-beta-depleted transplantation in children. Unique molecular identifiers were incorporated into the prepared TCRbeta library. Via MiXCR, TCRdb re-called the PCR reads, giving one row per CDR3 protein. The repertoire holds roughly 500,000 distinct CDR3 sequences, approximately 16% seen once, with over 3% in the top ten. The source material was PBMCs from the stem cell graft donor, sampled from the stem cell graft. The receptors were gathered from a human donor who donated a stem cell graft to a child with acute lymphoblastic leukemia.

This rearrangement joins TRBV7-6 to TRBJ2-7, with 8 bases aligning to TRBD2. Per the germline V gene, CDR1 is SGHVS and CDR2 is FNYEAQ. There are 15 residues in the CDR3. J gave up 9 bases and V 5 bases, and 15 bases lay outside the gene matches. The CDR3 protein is CASSLTGTRGFGQYF. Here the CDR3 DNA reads TGTGCCAGCAGCCTTACCGGGACTAGGGGCTTCGGGCAGTACTTC.

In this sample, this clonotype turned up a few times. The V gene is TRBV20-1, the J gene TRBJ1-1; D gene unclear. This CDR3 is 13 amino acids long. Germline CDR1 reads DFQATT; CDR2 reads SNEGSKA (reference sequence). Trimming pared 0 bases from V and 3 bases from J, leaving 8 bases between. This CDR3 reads CSARDRLYTEAFF. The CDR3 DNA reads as TGCAGTGCTAGAGATCGGCTTTACACTGAAGCTTTCTTT.

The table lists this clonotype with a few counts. This CDR3 is CASNPRVLSNEQYF. The CDR3 nucleotides are TGTGCCAGCAATCCCCGGGTCCTGAGCAACGAGCAGTACTTC. The genes are TRBV6-1 and TRBJ2-7; D not resolved. The CDR3 runs to 14 residues. V was pared by 7 bases and J by 5 bases, with 18 bases between. Germline assignment: CDR1 MNHNS and CDR2 SASEGT.

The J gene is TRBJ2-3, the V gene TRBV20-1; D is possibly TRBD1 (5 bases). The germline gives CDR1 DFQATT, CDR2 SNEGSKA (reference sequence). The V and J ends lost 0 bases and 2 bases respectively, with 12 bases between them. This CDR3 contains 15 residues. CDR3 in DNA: TGCAGTGCTAGAGATCGCAGGGCCCCCACAGATACGCAGTATTTT. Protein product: CSARDRRAPTDTQYF.

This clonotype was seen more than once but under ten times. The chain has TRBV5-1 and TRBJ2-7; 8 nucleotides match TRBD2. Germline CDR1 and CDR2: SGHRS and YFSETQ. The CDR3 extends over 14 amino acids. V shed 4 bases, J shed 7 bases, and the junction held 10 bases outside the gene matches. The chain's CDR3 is CASSPAAGVREQYF. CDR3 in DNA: TGCGCCAGCAGCCCCGCAGCGGGAGTACGAGAGCAGTACTTC.

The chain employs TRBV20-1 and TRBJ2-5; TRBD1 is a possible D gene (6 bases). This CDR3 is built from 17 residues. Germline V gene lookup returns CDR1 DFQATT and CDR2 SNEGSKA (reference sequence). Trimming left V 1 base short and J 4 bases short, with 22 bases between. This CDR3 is CSARGEGPRGMRETQYF. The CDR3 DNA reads TGCAGTGCTAGAGGGGAAGGGCCGAGGGGGATGAGAGAGACCCAGTACTTC.

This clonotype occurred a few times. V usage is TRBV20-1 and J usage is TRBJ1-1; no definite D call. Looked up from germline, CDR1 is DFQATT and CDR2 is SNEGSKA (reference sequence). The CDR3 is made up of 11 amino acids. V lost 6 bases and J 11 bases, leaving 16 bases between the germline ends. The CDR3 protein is CSAPPTPWAFF. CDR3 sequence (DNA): TGCAGTGCCCCCCCAACCCCCTGGGCTTTCTTT.

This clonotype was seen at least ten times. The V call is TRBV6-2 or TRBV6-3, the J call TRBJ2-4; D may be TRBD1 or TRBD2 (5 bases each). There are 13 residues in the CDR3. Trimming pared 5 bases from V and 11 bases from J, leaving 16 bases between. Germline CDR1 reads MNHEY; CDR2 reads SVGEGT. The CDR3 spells CASSPRDAGVQYF. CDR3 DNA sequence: TGTGCCAGCAGTCCCCGGGACGCAGGCGTTCAGTACTTC.

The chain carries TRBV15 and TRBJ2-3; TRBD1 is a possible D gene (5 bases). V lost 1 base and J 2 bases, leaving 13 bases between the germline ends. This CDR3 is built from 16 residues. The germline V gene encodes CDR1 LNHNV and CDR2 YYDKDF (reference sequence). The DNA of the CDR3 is TGTGCCACCAGCAGAGGGGCAGGGATGAACACAGATACGCAGTATTTT. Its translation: CATSRGAGMNTDTQYF.

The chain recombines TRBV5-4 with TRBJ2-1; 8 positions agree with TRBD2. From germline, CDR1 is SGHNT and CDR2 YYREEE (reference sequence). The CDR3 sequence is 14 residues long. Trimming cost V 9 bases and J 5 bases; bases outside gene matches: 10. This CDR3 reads CATQSRGRHNEQFF. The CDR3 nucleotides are TGTGCCACCCAGAGTCGCGGGAGGCACAATGAGCAGTTCTTC.

The CDR3 DNA reads TGTGCCTCCCGTCAAAAGGGACTAGCGGGTGGTGAGCAGTTCTTC. Protein: CASRQKGLAGGEQFF. The chain couples TRBV6-1 to TRBJ2-1; 12 bases align to TRBD2. Trimming cost V 11 bases and J 9 bases; bases outside gene matches: 14. The CDR3 is 15 residues long. Germline V gene sequence: CDR1 MNHNS, CDR2 SASEGT.

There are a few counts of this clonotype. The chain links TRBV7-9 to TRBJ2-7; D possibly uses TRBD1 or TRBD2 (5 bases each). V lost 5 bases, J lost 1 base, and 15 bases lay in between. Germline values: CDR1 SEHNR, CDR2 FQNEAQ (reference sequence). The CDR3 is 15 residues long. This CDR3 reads CASSGPRDGSYEQYF. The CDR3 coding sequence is TGTGCCAGCAGCGGACCCCGGGACGGTTCCTACGAGCAGTACTTC.

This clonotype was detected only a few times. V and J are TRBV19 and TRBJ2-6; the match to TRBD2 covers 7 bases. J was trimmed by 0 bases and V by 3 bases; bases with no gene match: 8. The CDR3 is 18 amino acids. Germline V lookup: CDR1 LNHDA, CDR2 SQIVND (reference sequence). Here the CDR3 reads CASSIWIGGNSGANVLTF. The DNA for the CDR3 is TGTGCCAGTAGTATTTGGATCGGGGGGAACTCTGGGGCCAACGTCCTGACTTTC.

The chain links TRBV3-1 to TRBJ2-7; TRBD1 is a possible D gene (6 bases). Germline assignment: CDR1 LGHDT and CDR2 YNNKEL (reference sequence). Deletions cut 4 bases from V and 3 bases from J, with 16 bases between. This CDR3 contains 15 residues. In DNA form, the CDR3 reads TGTGCCAGCAGCCCTACCGGGACACATCTCTACGAGCAGTACTTC. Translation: CASSPTGTHLYEQYF.

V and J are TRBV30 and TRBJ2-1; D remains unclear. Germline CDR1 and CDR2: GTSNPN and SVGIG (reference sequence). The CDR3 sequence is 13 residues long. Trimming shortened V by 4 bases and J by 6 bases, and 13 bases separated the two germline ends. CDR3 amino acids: CAWTNGVFNEQFF. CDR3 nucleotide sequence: TGTGCCTGGACCAACGGAGTGTTCAATGAGCAGTTCTTC.

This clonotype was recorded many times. This CDR3 reads CASRTIDSSSYNEQFF. DNA of the CDR3: TGTGCCAGTAGAACCATCGACAGTAGCTCCTACAATGAGCAGTTCTTC. The chain recombines TRBV19 with TRBJ2-1; tentative D call: TRBD1 (5 bases). Trimming removed 6 bases from V and 0 bases from J, with 15 bases in between. Germline assignment: CDR1 LNHDA and CDR2 SQIVND (reference sequence). The CDR3 is 16 amino acids.

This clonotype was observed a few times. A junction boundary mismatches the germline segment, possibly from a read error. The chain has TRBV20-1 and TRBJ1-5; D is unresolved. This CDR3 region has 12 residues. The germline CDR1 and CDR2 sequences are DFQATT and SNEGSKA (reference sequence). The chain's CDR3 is CSAREGNRPQHF. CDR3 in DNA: TGCAGTGCTAGAGAGGGGAATCGGCCCCAGCATTTT.

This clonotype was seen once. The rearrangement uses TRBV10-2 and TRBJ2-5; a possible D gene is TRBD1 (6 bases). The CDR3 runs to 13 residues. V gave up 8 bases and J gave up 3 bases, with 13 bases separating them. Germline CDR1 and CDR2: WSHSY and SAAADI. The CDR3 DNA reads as TGCGCCAGCCTAGGGGACACGGAAGAGACCCAGTACTTC. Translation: CASLGDTEETQYF.

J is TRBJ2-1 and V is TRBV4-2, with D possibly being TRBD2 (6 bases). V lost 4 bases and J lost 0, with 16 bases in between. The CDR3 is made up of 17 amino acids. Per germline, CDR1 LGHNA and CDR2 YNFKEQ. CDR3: CASSLSPAGSSYNEQFF. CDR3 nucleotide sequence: TGTGCCAGCAGCCTCTCCCCTGCGGGGAGCTCCTACAATGAGCAGTTCTTC.

The CDR3 sequence: CSATPSVSYNEQFF. CDR3 in DNA: TGCAGTGCAACCCCTAGCGTCTCCTACAATGAGCAGTTCTTC. This chain joins TRBV20-1 and TRBJ2-1; possible D gene TRBD2, 6 bases. Germline lookup yields CDR1 DFQATT and CDR2 SNEGSKA (reference sequence). The CDR3 extends over 14 amino acids. V lost 6 bases and J 0 bases, leaving 12 bases between the germline ends.

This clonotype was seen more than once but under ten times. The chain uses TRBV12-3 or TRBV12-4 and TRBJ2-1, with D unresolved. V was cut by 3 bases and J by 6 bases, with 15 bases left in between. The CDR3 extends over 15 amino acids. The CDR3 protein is CASSFPGSLTNEQFF. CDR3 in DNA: TGTGCCAGCAGTTTTCCCGGTTCCCTTACCAATGAGCAGTTCTTC.

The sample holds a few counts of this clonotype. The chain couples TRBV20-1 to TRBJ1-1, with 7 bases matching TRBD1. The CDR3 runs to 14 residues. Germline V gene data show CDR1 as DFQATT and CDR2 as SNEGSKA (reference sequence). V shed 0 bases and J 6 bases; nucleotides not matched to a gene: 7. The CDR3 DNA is TGCAGTGCTAGAGAGGCAGGGGGTAGGCCTGAAGCTTTCTTT. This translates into CSAREAGGRPEAFF.

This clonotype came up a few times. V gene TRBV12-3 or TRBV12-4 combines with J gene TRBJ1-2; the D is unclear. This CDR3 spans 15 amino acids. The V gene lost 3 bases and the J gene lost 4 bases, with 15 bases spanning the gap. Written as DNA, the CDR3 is TGTGCCAGCAGTTTGGGTAGTGTGGGAGGCTATGGCTACACCTTC. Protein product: CASSLGSVGGYGYTF.

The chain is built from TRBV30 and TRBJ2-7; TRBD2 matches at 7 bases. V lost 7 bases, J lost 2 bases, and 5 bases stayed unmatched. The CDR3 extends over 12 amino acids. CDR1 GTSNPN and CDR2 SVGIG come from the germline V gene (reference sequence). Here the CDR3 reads CAFSGRAYEQYF. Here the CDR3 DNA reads TGTGCCTTTAGCGGGCGGGCCTACGAGCAGTACTTC.

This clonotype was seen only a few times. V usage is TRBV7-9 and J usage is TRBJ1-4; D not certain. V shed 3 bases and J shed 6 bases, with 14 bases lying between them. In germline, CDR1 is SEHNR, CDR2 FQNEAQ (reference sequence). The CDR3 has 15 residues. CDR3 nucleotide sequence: TGTGCCAGCAGCTTTCTATTCCCGGAGGATGAAAAACTGTTTTTT. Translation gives CASSFLFPEDEKLFF.

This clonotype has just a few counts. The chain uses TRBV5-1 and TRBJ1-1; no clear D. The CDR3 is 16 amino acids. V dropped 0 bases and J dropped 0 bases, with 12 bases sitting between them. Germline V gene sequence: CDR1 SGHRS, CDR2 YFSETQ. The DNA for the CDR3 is TGCGCCAGCAGCTTGGCGGTGGGAACGATGAACACTGAAGCTTTCTTT. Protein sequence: CASSLAVGTMNTEAFF.

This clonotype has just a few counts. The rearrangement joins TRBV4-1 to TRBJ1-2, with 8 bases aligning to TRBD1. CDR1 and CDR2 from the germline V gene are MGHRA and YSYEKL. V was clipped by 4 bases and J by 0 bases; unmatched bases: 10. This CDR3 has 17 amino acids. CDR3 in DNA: TGCGCCAGCAGCCCTCGGACAGGGTCTGTTGCTAACTATGGCTACACCTTC. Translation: CASSPRTGSVANYGYTF.

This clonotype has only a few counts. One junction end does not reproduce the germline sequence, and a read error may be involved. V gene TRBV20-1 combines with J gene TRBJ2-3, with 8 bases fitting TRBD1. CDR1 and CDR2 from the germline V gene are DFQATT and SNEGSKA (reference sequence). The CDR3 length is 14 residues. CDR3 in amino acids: CSAFRTGPHNTQYF. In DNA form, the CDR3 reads TGCAGTGCTTTCCGGACAGGGCCCCATAATACTCAGTATTTT.